This T cell receptor (beta chain) was captured by sequencing in a study of blood T cells in healthy people across ages (dated by TCRdb to 2014 to 2015). Study-level background: In model experiments, template switching captured roughly one uniquely barcoded TCR beta cDNA molecule for every two T cells. To track age-related changes in TCR beta repertoire diversity, the study relied on deep sequencing normalized with unique cDNA molecular identifiers. Donors were grouped into four age groups: young (average approximately 15 years), middle-aged (39), aged (around 62) and long-lived (roughly 80). To avoid experimental bias, donors of different ages were distributed randomly across sequencing lanes. Two additional independent replicas of 1 million unique cDNA reads from the same blood draw were analyzed for two donors (one aged 18 to 30 and one aged 80 or older).

Libraries were constructed by 5' RACE. Reads for this sample came from an Illumina HiSeq 2500. A second PCR of about 6 to 11 cycles was performed with a sample-barcoded 5' primer and a J-beta primer mix. A template-switch 5' adaptor carrying 12 random nucleotides introduced a unique molecular identifier onto each TCR beta cDNA molecule. Each sample yielded at least 3 million CDR3-containing paired-end reads. All of the RNA was converted into first-strand cDNA using the Mint cDNA synthesis kit, with a TRBC-specific oligonucleotide serving as the primer. Following uracil-DNA glycosylase treatment, all cDNA underwent a first 18-cycle PCR with the universal primers M1SS and BC2_uni_R. As for the original processing: For normalization, 1 million high-quality reads, each with a distinct molecular identifier, were randomly selected from each sample. Reads with shared molecular identifiers were discarded instead of being binned into consensus sequences. MiTCR, run with a Q25 quality threshold and the strictest error-elimination algorithm, handled CDR3 identification, clonotype clustering and error correction. A nonparametric unseen species model using Euler transformation provided a lower-bound estimate of total TCR beta diversity. TCRdb reprocessing: public reads trimmed at Q25 with fastp, clones called with MiXCR, in-frame beta chains kept. Merged by CDR3 protein, the rows form single entries marked with the most common genes and DNA. The V and J calls and clone size come from TCRdb's table, not from the authors' own analysis. The sample table holds 500,000 to 700,000 distinct CDR3 sequences, of which less than 35% were seen once. The ten top clones hold about a sixth of the sample.

Here is what the overall study found, with its caveats: Conclusive comparison of naive and antigen-experienced compartments was prevented by the profiling of bulk unsorted PBMCs. Because donor CMV infection status was unknown, age-related changes in expanded clonotypes were potentially confounded. Estimates of total diversity from one million sequenced T cells were regarded as lower bounds and underestimates. Compared with the aged group, the long-lived group had more naive CD4+ T cells, fewer expanded clones and increased TCR diversity, a pattern suggesting age selection. As age increased, observed TCR beta diversity per million T cells dropped in a roughly linear way, and a significant reduction was already evident by age about 40. Observed TCR beta diversity correlated strongly with the percentage of naive T cells measured by flow cytometry.

Systemically healthy Caucasian individuals from Russia, 35 to 50 in total and aged about 6 to 95 years, were included as donors. Ten milliliters of peripheral blood were drawn from each donor into EDTA-treated Vacutainer tubes. Ficoll-Paque density-gradient centrifugation was used to isolate PBMCs, with at least 7 million per sample. Trizol reagent was used to extract total RNA from PBMCs, with at least 5 micrograms per sample. The percentages of naive CD45RAhigh/CD27high T cells were determined by flow cytometry on a PBMC aliquot from every donor. From the cysteine through the phenylalanine, the CDR3 covers 14 amino acids. Only the CDR3 region is kept as DNA, spanning 42 bases read in frame from base 1. From the germline V gene (reference sequence), CDR1 is DFQATT and CDR2 is SNEGSKA. The germline V end is reduced by 5 bases and the J end by 0 bases; junction bases left unmatched: 5. Ten or more counts support this clonotype. Its specific antigen is unknown. No much larger clone is present one base from it, and per-base qualities are unavailable.

Sample: blood. The clonotype was recovered from a woman aged 80 or older in good health. The V and J segments used are TRBV20-1 and TRBJ2-5; 8 bases in between match TRBD1. For the CDR3, the sequence is CSALGQGYQETQYF. The nucleotide sequence is TGCAGTGCTCTAGGACAGGGCTACCAAGAGACCCAGTACTTC.